The source of this TCR beta chain is a study of blood T cell repertoires in COVID-19. The table came from immunoSEQ multiplex PCR; TCRdb's copy has only in-frame clones and leaves some out. In the table there are around 60,000 clones, just under 90% of which are singletons. The material sequenced was peripheral blood. The sequence was obtained from a human donor with active COVID-19. The donor label of this sample is uncertain.

The CDR3: CATRQGALNTEAFF. DNA of the CDR3: TGTGCCACCAGACAGGGGGCGCTGAACACTGAAGCTTTCTTT. This chain connects TRBV24-1 to TRBJ1-1; 9 bases map to TRBD1. V trimming: 7 bases; J trimming: 0 bases; junction bases outside the gene matches: 2. Germline values: CDR1 KGHDR, CDR2 SFDVKD. The CDR3 extends over 14 amino acids.